The rows below give T cell receptor beta chains drawn from one sample of a study of CD8+ T cells in alopecia areata. Measured with immunoSEQ multiplex PCR; TCRdb has only the in-frame clones, and not every one. The table records roughly 150,000 clones, 55% of them present only once. The sequenced material came from CD4+ T cells sorted from blood. These receptors originate from a human donor in good health. Both conserved end residues are part of each CDR3. A D gene is named only where the DNA matches it firmly. Rows may omit the clone size; those that give it use once, few, many or a size class.

j_call clone_size v_call d_call cdr3_nt cdr3_aa
TRBJ1-2 . TRBV30 TRBD1 TGTGCCTGGAATCCCGGACAGGGACATGGCTACACCTTC CAWNPGQGHGYTF
TRBJ2-4 few TRBV5-4 TRBD1 TGTGCCAGCAGCTTGAGCCGGGACAGCGAATTGAACTTC CASSLSRDSELNF
TRBJ2-2 . TRBV7-2 . TGTGCCAGCAGTCCGTACGGGGAGCTGTTTTTT CASSPYGELFF
TRBJ2-1 . TRBV2 TRBD2 TGTGCCAGCGGCGGACTAGCCATATACAATGAGCAGTTCTTC CASGGLAIYNEQFF
TRBJ1-4 few TRBV18 TRBD1 TGTGCCAGCTCACCCGGGACAGATGCAACTAATGAAAAACTGTTTTTT CASSPGTDATNEKLFF
TRBJ1-1 . TRBV6-5 . TGTGCCAGCAGTTCGACCGACAGGAACACTGAAGCTTTCTTT CASSSTDRNTEAFF
TRBJ2-1 once TRBV25-1 . TGTGCCAGCAGATCGACAGGTGGTTTCGTAGGTGAGCAGTTCTTC CASRSTGGFVGEQFF
TRBJ2-7 few TRBV15 . TGTGCCACCAGCAGGGTGACTAGTCGTTCCGAGCAGTACTTC CATSRVTSRSEQYF
TRBJ1-2 . TRBV6-5 TRBD1 TGTGCCAGCAGTTACCGACCGGGACAGGGGAACTATGGCTACACCTTC CASSYRPGQGNYGYTF
TRBJ2-4 . TRBV29-1 . TGCAGCGTTGAAACAGGGAGAGCCAAAAACATTCAGTACTTC CSVETGRAKNIQYF
TRBJ2-7 . TRBV27 . TGTGCCAGCAGTTCATTAACGGGCCCTATGCTCGGGGAGCAGTACTTC CASSSLTGPMLGEQYF
TRBJ2-5 . TRBV27 . TGTGCCAGCAGTCCCCGCGGGCGGACGGGAGAGACCCAGTACTTC CASSPRGRTGETQYF
TRBJ2-7 few TRBV29-1 TRBD1 TGCAGCGTTGAAGGAGGGACAGGGAGAGAGCAGTACTTC CSVEGGTGREQYF
TRBJ1-5 . TRBV4-1 . TGCGCCAGCAGCCGGACGGAAAATCAGCCCCAGCATTTT CASSRTENQPQHF
TRBJ2-5 . TRBV7-8 TRBD2 TGTGCCAGCAGCGCGGGACTACAAGAGACCCAGTACTTC CASSAGLQETQYF
TRBJ2-7 once TRBV29-1 . TGCAGCGGGAGGGTTGGCTCCTACGAGCAGTACTTC CSGRVGSYEQYF
TRBJ1-3 many TRBV11-2 TRBD1 TGTGCCAGCAGCAAAAACTCCGGGACAGGTTACTCTGGAAACACCATATATTTT CASSKNSGTGYSGNTIYF
TRBJ2-1 . TRBV10-3 . TGTGCCATCAGTGCTGATAGCGTCCGCGGTGAGCAGTTCTTC CAISADSVRGEQFF
TRBJ1-1 . TRBV2 . TGTGCCAGCAGTGAGGAGGTATCGACTGAAGCTTTCTTT CASSEEVSTEAFF
TRBJ2-2 few TRBV6-6 TRBD1 TGTGCCAGCAGCCGACAGGGACCGACCGGGGAGCTGTTTTTT CASSRQGPTGELFF
TRBJ1-1 once TRBV5-1 . TGCGCCAGCAGCTTGGGGTATGCCACTGAAGCTTTCTTT CASSLGYATEAFF
TRBJ2-7 . TRBV7-9 . TGTGCCAGCAGCTTAGCTGGTAGCGTTCAGGAGCAGTACTTC CASSLAGSVQEQYF
TRBJ1-1 few TRBV5-1 . TGCGCCAGCAGCCGAGATTACAGGGACACTGAAGCTTTCTTT CASSRDYRDTEAFF
TRBJ2-6 . TRBV6-1 TRBD2 TGTGCCAGCAGTGAAAAGGGGCGGGGGGCGCCTGGGGCCAACGTCCTGACTTTC CASSEKGRGAPGANVLTF
TRBJ2-7 few TRBV5-4 TRBD2 TGTGCCAGCAGCTTAGGGCTAGCGGGATTTGTCCAGTACTTC CASSLGLAGFVQYF
TRBJ2-7 . TRBV25-1 . TGTGCCAGCAAGAGCGCCGGCGAGCAGTACTTC CASKSAGEQYF
TRBJ2-1 few TRBV10-3 . TGTGCCATCAGGGAAGGAAGCTCCTACAATGAGCAGTTCTTC CAIREGSSYNEQFF
TRBJ1-1 . TRBV18 . TGTGCCAGCTCACCCAGGAGGAACACTGAAGCTTTCTTT CASSPRRNTEAFF
TRBJ2-3 . TRBV5-6 . TGTGCCAGCAGCTTGGAGACGGGAACTAGCACAGATACGCAGTATTTT CASSLETGTSTDTQYF
TRBJ2-5 . TRBV5-1 . TGCGCCAGCAGCTGGAGCGGCGAGACCCAGTACTTC CASSWSGETQYF
TRBJ2-7 . TRBV7-9 . TGTGCCAGCAGCTCCCTAGACATCATATTACGAGGGCAGTACTTC CASSSLDIILRGQYF
TRBJ1-1 . TRBV5-6 . TGTGCCAGCAGCGGAAGGGACGGCCGAGGTGAAGCTTTCTTT CASSGRDGRGEAFF
TRBJ2-1 once TRBV27 TRBD2 TGTGCCAGCAGACTACTGACTAGCGGGAGACGGGAGCAGTTCTTC CASRLLTSGRREQFF
TRBJ1-5 . TRBV12-5 . TGTGCTAGTGGTTTGGTTTCTGGTTTCGATTACCAGCCCCAGCATTTT CASGLVSGFDYQPQHF
TRBJ2-5 . TRBV29-1 . TGCAGCGTTGTGGAGGGGGCGGTGTCCCAGTACTTC CSVVEGAVSQYF
TRBJ2-1 . TRBV7-9 . TGTGCCAGCAGGGCCGTGGGACAGCAGTTCTTC CASRAVGQQFF
TRBJ2-7 . TRBV5-1 TRBD2 TGCGCCAGCAGCTATGCGGGAGGGTATGAGCAGTACTTC CASSYAGGYEQYF
TRBJ2-3 . TRBV9 TRBD2 TGTGCCAGCAGCCCGCTGTATGGGACTAGCGGTAGCATCACAGATACGCAGTATTTT CASSPLYGTSGSITDTQYF
TRBJ2-5 . TRBV30 . TGTGCCTGGAGTGTCGGTTTAGGGTTCGAACAGTACTTC CAWSVGLGFEQYF
TRBJ2-1 few TRBV19 TRBD2 TGTGCCAGTAGTGTTACTAGCGGGAGAAACAATGAGCAGTTCTTC CASSVTSGRNNEQFF
TRBJ2-1 . TRBV28 . TGTGCCAGCGGCGATATGGACGGGAATGAGCAGTTCTTC CASGDMDGNEQFF
TRBJ1-1 . TRBV15 . TGTGCCACCAGCAGAGATATGCAGGAAGATAGTGGATCGGCTTTCTTT CATSRDMQEDSGSAFF
TRBJ1-5 . TRBV25-1 . TGTGCCAGCAGTGAGTCAGGGAAGGGCAATCAGCCCCAGCATTTT CASSESGKGNQPQHF
TRBJ2-5 . TRBV11-2 . TGTGCCAGCAGCTTAGGGGGGGAGAGGAGTTTAGAGACCCAGTACTTC CASSLGGERSLETQYF
TRBJ2-7 . TRBV20-1 . TGCAGTGCCAATATCGACGAGCAGTACTTC CSANIDEQYF
TRBJ2-7 few TRBV5-1 . TGCGCCAGCAGCCTTCCGGGAGCCTACGAGCAGTACTTC CASSLPGAYEQYF
TRBJ2-1 few TRBV4-1 . TGCGCCAGCAGCCAAGACCCCTCCAGACTCGATGAGCAGTTCTTC CASSQDPSRLDEQFF
TRBJ2-3 medium-sized TRBV7-9 . TGTGCCAGCAGCTTAGCACTAAGGACACTCAGCACAGATACGCAGTATTTT CASSLALRTLSTDTQYF
TRBJ2-5 . TRBV2 . TGTGCCAGCAGCCGAACGAGAGAGACCCAGTACTTC CASSRTRETQYF
TRBJ2-6 . TRBV27 . TGTGCCAGCAGTTTTTTGGGGCAGCCCTCTGGGGCCAACGTCCTGACTTTC CASSFLGQPSGANVLTF
TRBJ2-1 . TRBV27 TRBD1 TGTGCCAGCAGTTCGGGGACAGGGGGCTTTGAGCAGTTCTTC CASSSGTGGFEQFF
TRBJ2-1 . TRBV6-1 TRBD2 TGTGCCAGCAGGGCCGGGACTAGCGGGAGAGAGCAGTTCTTC CASRAGTSGREQFF
TRBJ1-1 few TRBV29-1 TRBD1 TGCAGCGCCCAGACAGGGGTGACTGAAGCTTTCTTT CSAQTGVTEAFF
TRBJ2-5 . TRBV30 . TGTGCCTGGGACTATTTTGGGACCCAGTACTTC CAWDYFGTQYF
TRBJ2-3 . TRBV30 TRBD2 TGTGCCTGGGCCGAAGCGGGAGCCCCAGATACGCAGTATTTT CAWAEAGAPDTQYF
TRBJ1-2 few TRBV27 TRBD1 TGTGCCAGCAGTTTTTGGGACAGGGCGGGCGGCTACACCTTC CASSFWDRAGGYTF
TRBJ2-7 few TRBV28 . TGTGCCAGCCAAACCTCGGGGGTCCACGAGCAGTACTTC CASQTSGVHEQYF
TRBJ2-3 . TRBV14 TRBD2 TGTGCCAGCAGCCAATGGACTAGTTCCGATACGCAGTATTTT CASSQWTSSDTQYF
TRBJ2-2 few TRBV9 . TGTGCCAGCTGCAGGGTGAGGTCCGGGGAGCTGTTTTTT CASCRVRSGELFF
TRBJ1-5 few TRBV6-6 . TGTGCCAGCAGTCAGAATAATCAGCCCCAGCATTTT CASSQNNQPQHF